This T cell receptor (beta chain) was sequenced during a study of OX40 agonist ivuxolimab in advanced cancers. Turning to the study itself: Head and neck, renal cell, melanoma or hepatocellular carcinoma were the cancers that dose-escalation patients had. Partial responses occurred in three patients (one hepatocellular carcinoma, two cutaneous melanoma). Regarding the study as a whole: Averaged across samples, CD8+ T cells carried more expanded clones than CD4+ did. At 0.1 to 3.0 mg/kg, clonal expansion of CD4+ and CD8+ blood T cells had occurred by week 6.

Libraries were prepared by immunoSEQ multiplex PCR; TCRdb keeps only in-frame clonotypes and omits some of them. The sample holds over 60,000 clones, roughly 88% seen once. A note on this clone: Its antigen is unknown.

The V gene end was trimmed by 6 bases and the J gene end by 6 bases; junction bases not matched to a gene: 8. Per the germline V gene, CDR1 is LNHDA and CDR2 is SQIVND (reference sequence). The CDR3 runs 14 residues. The chain couples TRBV19 to TRBJ2-5, with 9 bases matching TRBD1. This TCR came from an adult with an advanced solid tumor such as melanoma, head and neck, liver or kidney cancer. The material sequenced was CD4+ or CD8+ T cells sorted from blood, taken in a trial of the OX40 agonist ivuxolimab. The CDR3 reads CASSATGGAKTQYF. The CDR3 coding sequence is TGTGCCAGTAGCGCCACAGGGGGCGCAAAGACCCAGTACTTC.